The TCR beta chain described here comes from a study of T-cell memory formation after mild COVID-19. Trimming removed 6 bases from V and 6 bases from J; junction bases left unmatched: 7. There are 15 residues in the CDR3. The V gene's germline CDR1 is SGHRS and CDR2 YFSETQ. TCRdb re-derived calls from the 5' RACE reads in MiXCR, one entry per CDR3 protein. There are 470,000 or so distinct CDR3 sequences in the sample; over 15% occur only once, and roughly 21% lies in the top ten. This clonotype originated in a man aged 18-30 years who had mild COVID-19 (a few samples of this study predate the infection). Cell type and time point are not known. The chain employs TRBV5-1 and TRBJ2-1, with TRBD2 matching over 12 bases. Source material: PBMCs or a T cell subset sorted from them (not recorded which). The CDR3 bases are TGCGCCAGCAAGGACTCTAGCGGGGGGGCCAATGAGCAGTTCTTC. Its translation: CASKDSSGGANEQFF. The entire variable domain, with the rest obtained from reference TRBV5-1 and TRBJ2-1, is as follows: KAGVTQTPRYLIKTRGQQVTLSCSPISGHRSVSWYQQTPGQGLQFLFEYFSETQRNKGNFPGRFSGRQFSNSRSEMNVSTLELGDSALYLCASKDSSGGANEQFFGPGTRLTVL.